These T cell receptor beta chains were read from a single sample in a study of blood T cell repertoires in COVID-19. Some clones are missing from TCRdb's copy, which holds only in-frame ones; the method was immunoSEQ multiplex PCR. The table shows roughly 380,000 clones, with around 84% occurring only once. The specimen sequenced was peripheral blood. Source of these receptors: a human donor with acute or convalescent COVID-19. The donor label of this sample is uncertain. Each CDR3 is given with its conserved first and last residue. A D gene is named only where the DNA matches it firmly. The listing skips clone size in some rows; elsewhere it reads once, few, many or a size class.

clone_size,j_call,v_call,cdr3_length,d_call,cdr3_nt,cdr3_aa
NA,TRBJ1-2,TRBV28,15,NA,TGTGCCAGCTCGGTTGTTTTTATCGGGGGCTATGGCTACACCTTC,CASSVVFIGGYGYTF
NA,TRBJ2-7,TRBV19,14,TRBD2,TGTGCCAGTAGTATTTCGGGGGAGGGCCTCGAGCAGTACTTC,CASSISGEGLEQYF
NA,TRBJ2-1,TRBV5-1,14,TRBD1,TGCGCCAGCAGCATGGGACAGCCATACAATGAGCAGTTCTTC,CASSMGQPYNEQFF
NA,TRBJ2-2,TRBV3-1/TRBV3-2,18,NA,TGTGCCAGCAGCCACACTCAAGAGGCGACCAGGAACACCGGGGAGCTGTTTTTT,CASSHTQEATRNTGELFF
NA,TRBJ1-4,TRBV28,16,TRBD1,TGTGCCAGCAGTTTAAGTTTAGGGGACAGTTCAGAAAAACTGTTTTTT,CASSLSLGDSSEKLFF
NA,TRBJ1-2,TRBV5-6,15,NA,TGTGCCAGCAGCCCATTCGACGGGGGACGCTATGGCTACACCTTC,CASSPFDGGRYGYTF
NA,TRBJ1-2,TRBV7-8,14,TRBD1,TGTGCCAGCAGCTGGACAGGGTCTAACTATGGCTACACCTTC,CASSWTGSNYGYTF
NA,TRBJ2-1,TRBV4-1,16,TRBD1,TGCGCCAGCAGCCAACAGGGGGTAGGGTCCTACAATGAGCAGTTCTTC,CASSQQGVGSYNEQFF
NA,TRBJ1-1,TRBV5-1,15,NA,TGCGCCAGCAGCGATCTAGGGACACTGAACACTGAAGCTTTCTTT,CASSDLGTLNTEAFF
once,TRBJ2-3,TRBV29-1,13,TRBD1,TGCAGCGTGAGCAGGGGGCTCGCAGATACGCAGTATTTT,CSVSRGLADTQYF
NA,TRBJ2-2,TRBV4-1,17,TRBD1,TGCGCCAGCAGCCAAGATTGGACAGGGGGCAACACCGGGGAGCTGTTTTTT,CASSQDWTGGNTGELFF
NA,TRBJ1-2,TRBV4-1,15,NA,TGCGCCAGCAGCCCTGTTAGACAGGTCCTGAATGGCTACACCTTC,CASSPVRQVLNGYTF
NA,TRBJ1-3,TRBV2,14,NA,TGTGCCAGCAGGGGCGGGGACCCGAGAAACACCATATATTTT,CASRGGDPRNTIYF
NA,TRBJ2-4,TRBV2,15,NA,TGTGCCAGCAGACCCCCCGGGATAGCCAAAAACATTCAGTACTTC,CASRPPGIAKNIQYF
NA,TRBJ1-1,TRBV11-2,16,NA,TGTGCCAGCAGCTTAGAACCGGGACAAAGGAACACTGAAGCTTTCTTT,CASSLEPGQRNTEAFF
NA,TRBJ1-3,TRBV7-9,13,NA,TGTGCCAGCAGCTTAGGGCTCGGAAACACCATATATTTT,CASSLGLGNTIYF
NA,TRBJ2-5,TRBV28,15,TRBD2,TGTGCCAGCAGCCCGCCGGGGGGTTCCCTTGAGACCCAGTACTTC,CASSPPGGSLETQYF
NA,TRBJ2-6,TRBV27,19,NA,TGTGCCAGCAGTCCCACCCACCACAGGTCCTACTCTGGGGCCAACGTCCTGACTTTC,CASSPTHHRSYSGANVLTF
NA,TRBJ1-5,TRBV2,16,TRBD1,TGTGCCAGCAGTGGAGGGGGCCCGTATAGCAATCAGCCCCAGCATTTT,CASSGGGPYSNQPQHF
NA,TRBJ1-3,TRBV18,17,TRBD1,TGTGCCAGCTCAAACCTCGGACAGGGGGCTTCGGGAAACACCATATATTTT,CASSNLGQGASGNTIYF
once,TRBJ2-5,TRBV7-9,16,NA,TGTGCCAGCAGCTTAGGGCGGGGAAGCTTCCAAGAGACCCAGTACTTC,CASSLGRGSFQETQYF
few,TRBJ1-4,TRBV2,15,TRBD1,TGTGCCAGCAGTGCCCAGGGGGGAACTAATGAAAAACTGTTTTTT,CASSAQGGTNEKLFF
NA,TRBJ2-1,TRBV25-1,16,NA,TGTGCCAGCAGTTCGTACGGGAACCAGGGAGGCAATGAGCAGTTCTTC,CASSSYGNQGGNEQFF
NA,TRBJ2-3,TRBV10-3,17,TRBD2,TGTGCCATCAGTGGGGGGACTAGCGACCTTGCGGCAGATACGCAGTATTTT,CAISGGTSDLAADTQYF
NA,TRBJ1-5,TRBV6-6,14,TRBD1,TGTGCCAGCAGGGGACAGGGTTGGAATCAGCCCCAGCATTTT,CASRGQGWNQPQHF
NA,TRBJ1-5,TRBV19,17,TRBD1,TGTGCCAGTAGTATAAGGGCCAGGGGGTATAGCAATCAGCCCCAGCATTTT,CASSIRARGYSNQPQHF
NA,TRBJ2-5,TRBV2,14,NA,TGTGCCAGCAGCCGGGACTCGCTACAAGAGACCCAGTACTTC,CASSRDSLQETQYF